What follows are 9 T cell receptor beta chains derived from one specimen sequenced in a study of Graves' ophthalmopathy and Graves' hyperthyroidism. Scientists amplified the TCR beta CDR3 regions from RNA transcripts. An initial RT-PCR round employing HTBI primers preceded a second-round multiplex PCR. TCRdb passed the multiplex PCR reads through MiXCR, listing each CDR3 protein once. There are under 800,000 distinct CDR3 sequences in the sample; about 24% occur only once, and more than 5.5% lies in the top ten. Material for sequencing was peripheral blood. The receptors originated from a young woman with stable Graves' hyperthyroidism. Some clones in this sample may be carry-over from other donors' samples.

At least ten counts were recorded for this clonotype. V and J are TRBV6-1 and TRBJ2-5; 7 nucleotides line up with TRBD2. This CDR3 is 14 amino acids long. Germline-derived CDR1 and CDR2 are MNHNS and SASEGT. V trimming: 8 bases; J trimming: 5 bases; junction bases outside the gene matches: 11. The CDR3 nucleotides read TGTGCCAGCTCCACTCAGGGAGGGTCGGAGACCCAGTACTTC. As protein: CASSTQGGSETQYF.

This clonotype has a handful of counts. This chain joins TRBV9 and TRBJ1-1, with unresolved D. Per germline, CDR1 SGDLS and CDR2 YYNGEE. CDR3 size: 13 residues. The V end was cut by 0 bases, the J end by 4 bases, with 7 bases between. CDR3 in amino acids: CASSVGTFTEAFF. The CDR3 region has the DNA TGTGCCAGCAGCGTAGGAACATTCACTGAAGCTTTCTTT.

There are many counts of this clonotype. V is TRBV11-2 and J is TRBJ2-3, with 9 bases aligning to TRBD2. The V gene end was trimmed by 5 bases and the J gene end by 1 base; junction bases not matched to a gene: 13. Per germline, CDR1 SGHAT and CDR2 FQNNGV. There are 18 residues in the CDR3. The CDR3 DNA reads TGTGCCAGCAGCCCTCGGCCTAGCGGGGTCGGGGGCACAGATACGCAGTATTTT. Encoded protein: CASSPRPSGVGGTDTQYF.

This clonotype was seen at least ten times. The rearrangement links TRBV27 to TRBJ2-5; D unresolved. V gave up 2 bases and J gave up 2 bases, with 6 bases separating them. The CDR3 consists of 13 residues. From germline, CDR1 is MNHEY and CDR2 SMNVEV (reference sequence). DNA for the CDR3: TGTGCCAGCAGTTTAACTATTCAAGAGACCCAGTACTTC. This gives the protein CASSLTIQETQYF.

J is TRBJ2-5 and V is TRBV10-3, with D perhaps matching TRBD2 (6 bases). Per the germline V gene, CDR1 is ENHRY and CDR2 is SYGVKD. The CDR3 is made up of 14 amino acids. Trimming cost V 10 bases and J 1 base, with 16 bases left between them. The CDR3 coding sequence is TGTGCCACTAAACCGGGACTCTCCCAAGAGACCCAGTACTTC. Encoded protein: CATKPGLSQETQYF.

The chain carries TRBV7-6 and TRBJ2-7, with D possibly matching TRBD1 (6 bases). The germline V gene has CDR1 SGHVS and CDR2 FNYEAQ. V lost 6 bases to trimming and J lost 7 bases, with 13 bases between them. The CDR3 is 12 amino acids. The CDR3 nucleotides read TGTGCCAGCAGACTTCGACAGGCAGAGCAGTACTTC. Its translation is CASRLRQAEQYF.

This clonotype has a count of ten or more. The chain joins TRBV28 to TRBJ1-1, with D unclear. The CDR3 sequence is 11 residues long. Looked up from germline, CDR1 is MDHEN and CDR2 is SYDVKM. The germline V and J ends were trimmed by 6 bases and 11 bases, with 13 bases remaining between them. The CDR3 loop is CASSLLFEAFF. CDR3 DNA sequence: TGTGCCAGCAGCCTGCTGTTTGAGGCTTTCTTT.

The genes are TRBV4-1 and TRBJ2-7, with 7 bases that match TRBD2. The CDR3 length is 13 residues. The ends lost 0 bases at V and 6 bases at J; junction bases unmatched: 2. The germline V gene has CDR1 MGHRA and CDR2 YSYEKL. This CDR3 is CASSQEPSGEQYF. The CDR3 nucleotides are TGCGCCAGCAGCCAAGAGCCTAGCGGCGAGCAGTACTTC.

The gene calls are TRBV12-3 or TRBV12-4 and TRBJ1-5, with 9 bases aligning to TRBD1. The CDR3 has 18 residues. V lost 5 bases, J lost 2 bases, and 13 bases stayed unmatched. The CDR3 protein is CASSPRSGTGKGNQPQHF. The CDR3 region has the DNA TGTGCCAGCAGTCCGCGGTCCGGGACAGGGAAGGGCAATCAGCCCCAGCATTTT.